A single sample is the source of the 6 T cell receptor beta chains below, sequenced in a study of shared clonotypes between healthy human individuals. TCRdb keeps only in-frame clones here, not all; method: immunoSEQ multiplex PCR. The sample yields more than 2 million clones, approximately 94% seen once. Input material: naive CD4+ T cells sorted from blood. Subset specified: CD45RA+ positively selected. The receptors originated from a man younger than 35 in good health.

The gene calls are TRBV5-6 and TRBJ2-7; possible D gene TRBD2, 6 bases. Trimming cost V 0 bases and J 7 bases, with 17 bases left between them. The germline CDR1 and CDR2 sequences are SGHDT and YYEEEE. The CDR3 is 15 amino acids. The CDR3 spells CASSLAGKGRGEQYF. The CDR3 DNA follows: TGTGCCAGCAGCTTGGCCGGGAAAGGGCGGGGAGAGCAGTACTTC.

The rearrangement links TRBV7-9 to TRBJ1-6; unclear D gene. With 7 bases removed from V and 16 bases from J, the gap between germline ends came to 20 bases. The CDR3 has 13 residues. CDR1 and CDR2 from the germline V gene are SEHNR and FQNEAQ (reference sequence). CDR3 sequence: CASMVGNQALLHF. The CDR3 nucleotides are TGTGCCAGCATGGTTGGCAACCAGGCCTTACTCCACTTT.

This clone came up once. This CDR3 is also generated by other DNA sequences in the sample. The chain has TRBV5-1 and TRBJ1-1; D is uncertain. The CDR3 length is 14 residues. With 0 bases removed from V and 0 bases from J, the gap between germline ends came to 6 bases. The germline V gene encodes CDR1 SGHRS and CDR2 YFSETQ. The CDR3 region is CASSLGTLNTEAFF. The CDR3 DNA reads TGCGCCAGCAGCTTGGGGACTTTGAACACTGAAGCTTTCTTT.

J is TRBJ1-6 and V is TRBV5-8; no clear D gene. From germline, CDR1 is SGHTS and CDR2 YDEGEE. This CDR3 is built from 16 residues. The V gene lost 7 bases and the J gene lost 5 bases, with 19 bases spanning the gap. The CDR3 DNA follows: TGTGCCAGCGGCCGGGGATTCATGGAAGATAATTCACCCCTCCACTTT. Translated: CASGRGFMEDNSPLHF.

The chain is built from TRBV4-3 and TRBJ2-1, with D possibly being TRBD1 or TRBD2 (5 bases each). Germline V gene sequence: CDR1 LGHNA, CDR2 YSLEER. The CDR3 extends over 13 amino acids. V shed 4 bases and J shed 12 bases, with 16 bases lying between them. CDR3 in amino acids: CASSRGKEARQFF. CDR3 sequence (DNA): TGCGCCAGCAGCCGGGGCAAGGAGGCAAGGCAGTTCTTC.

The V and J genes are TRBV4-1 and TRBJ2-5; 7 bases line up with TRBD2. CDR3 length equals 15 residues. Trimming cost V 0 bases and J 5 bases; bases outside gene matches: 6. Germline V lookup: CDR1 MGHRA, CDR2 YSYEKL. This chain's CDR3 is CASSQESGAGETQYF. CDR3 sequence (DNA): TGCGCCAGCAGCCAAGAGAGCGGGGCGGGCGAGACCCAGTACTTC.